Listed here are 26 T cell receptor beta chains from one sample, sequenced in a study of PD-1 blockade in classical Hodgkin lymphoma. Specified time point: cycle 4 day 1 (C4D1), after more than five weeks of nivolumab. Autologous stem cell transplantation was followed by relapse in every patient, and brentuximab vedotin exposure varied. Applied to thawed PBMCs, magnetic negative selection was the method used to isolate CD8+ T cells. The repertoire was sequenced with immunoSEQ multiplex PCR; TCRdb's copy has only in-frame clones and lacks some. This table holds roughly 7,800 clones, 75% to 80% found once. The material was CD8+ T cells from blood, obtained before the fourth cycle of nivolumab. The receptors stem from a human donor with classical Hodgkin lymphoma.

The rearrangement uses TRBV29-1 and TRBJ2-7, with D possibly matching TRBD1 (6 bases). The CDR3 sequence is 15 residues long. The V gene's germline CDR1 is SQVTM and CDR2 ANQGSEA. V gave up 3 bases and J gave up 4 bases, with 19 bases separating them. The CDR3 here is CSVEWELQGGYEQYF. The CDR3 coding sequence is TGCAGCGTTGAGTGGGAACTCCAAGGGGGTTACGAGCAGTACTTC.

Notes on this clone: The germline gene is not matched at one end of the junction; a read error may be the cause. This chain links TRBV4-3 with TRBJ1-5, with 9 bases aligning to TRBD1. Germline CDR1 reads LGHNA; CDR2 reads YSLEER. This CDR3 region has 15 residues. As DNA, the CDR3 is TGCGCCAGCAGCCCGGACAGGGGTCCCAATCGGCCCCAGCATTTT. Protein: CASSPDRGPNRPQHF.

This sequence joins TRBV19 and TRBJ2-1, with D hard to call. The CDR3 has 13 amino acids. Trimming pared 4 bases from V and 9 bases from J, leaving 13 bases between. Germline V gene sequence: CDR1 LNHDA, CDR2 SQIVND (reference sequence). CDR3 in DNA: TGTGCCAGTAGTAGAGCCCCCCGGGCTGAGCAGTTCTTC. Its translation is CASSRAPRAEQFF.

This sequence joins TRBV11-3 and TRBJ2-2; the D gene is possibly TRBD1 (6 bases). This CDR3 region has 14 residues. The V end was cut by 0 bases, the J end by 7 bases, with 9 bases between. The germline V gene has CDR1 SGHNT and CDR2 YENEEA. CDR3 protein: CASSLEGGIGELFF. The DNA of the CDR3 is TGTGCCAGCAGCTTAGAAGGGGGTATCGGGGAGCTGTTTTTT.

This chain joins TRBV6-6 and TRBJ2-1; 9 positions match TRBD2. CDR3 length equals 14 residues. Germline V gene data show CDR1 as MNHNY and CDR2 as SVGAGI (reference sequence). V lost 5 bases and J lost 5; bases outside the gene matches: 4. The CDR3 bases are TGTGCCAGCAGTGGTCTAGCGGGGAACAATGAGCAGTTCTTC. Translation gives CASSGLAGNNEQFF.

CDR3 residues: CASSQQVWGNTEAFF. CDR3 in DNA: TGTGCCAGCAGCCAACAGGTTTGGGGGAACACTGAAGCTTTCTTT. The rearrangement uses TRBV12-2 and TRBJ1-1; TRBD1, the table's D call, lacks a check against the DNA. TRBV12-2 is assigned pseudogene status. The CDR3 is made up of 15 amino acids.

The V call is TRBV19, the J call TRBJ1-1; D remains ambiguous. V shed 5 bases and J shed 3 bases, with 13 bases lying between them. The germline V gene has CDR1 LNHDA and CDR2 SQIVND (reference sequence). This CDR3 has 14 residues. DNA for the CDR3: TGTGCCAGTAGTTCTCGTCGACGAGACACTGAAGCTTTCTTT. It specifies CASSSRRRDTEAFF.

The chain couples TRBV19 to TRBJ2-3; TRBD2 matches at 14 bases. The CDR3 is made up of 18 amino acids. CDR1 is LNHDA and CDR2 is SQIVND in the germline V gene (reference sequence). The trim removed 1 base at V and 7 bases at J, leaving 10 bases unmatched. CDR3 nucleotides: TGTGCCAGTAGTATAGCCCTCAGACTAGCGGGGGGGCCCAATACGCAGTATTTT. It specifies CASSIALRLAGGPNTQYF. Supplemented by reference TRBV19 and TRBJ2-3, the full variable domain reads DGGITQSPKYLFRKEGQNVTLSCEQNLNHDAMYWYRQDPGQGLRLIYYSQIVNDFQKGDIAEGYSVSREKKESFPLTVTSAQKNPTAFYLCASSIALRLAGGPNTQYFGPGTRLTVL.

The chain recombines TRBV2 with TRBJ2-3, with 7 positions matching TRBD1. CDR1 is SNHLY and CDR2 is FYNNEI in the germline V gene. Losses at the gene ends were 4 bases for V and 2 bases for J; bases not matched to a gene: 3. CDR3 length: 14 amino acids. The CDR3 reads CASSAGQYTDTQYF. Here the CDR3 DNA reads TGTGCCAGCAGTGCGGGACAGTACACAGATACGCAGTATTTT.

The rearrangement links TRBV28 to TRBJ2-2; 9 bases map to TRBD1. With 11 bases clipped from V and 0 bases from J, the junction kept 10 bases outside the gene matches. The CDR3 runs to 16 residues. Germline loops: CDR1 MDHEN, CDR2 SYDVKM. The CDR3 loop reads CAVQGALFANTGELFF. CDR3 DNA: TGTGCCGTACAGGGGGCCCTCTTTGCGAACACCGGGGAGCTGTTTTTT.

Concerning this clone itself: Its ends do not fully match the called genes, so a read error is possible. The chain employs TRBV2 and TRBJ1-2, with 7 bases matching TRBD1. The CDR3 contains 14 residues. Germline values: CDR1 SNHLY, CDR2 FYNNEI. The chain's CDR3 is CASSAQGDYGGYTF. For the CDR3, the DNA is TGTGCCAGTAGTGCTCAGGGGGACTATGGTGGCTACACCTTC.

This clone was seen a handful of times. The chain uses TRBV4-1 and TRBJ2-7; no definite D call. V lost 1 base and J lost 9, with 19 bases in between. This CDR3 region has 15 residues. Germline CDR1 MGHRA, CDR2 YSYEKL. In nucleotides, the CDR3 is TGCGCCAGCAGCCAAGCCGCCGAGCGACTGGAAGGGCAGTACTTC. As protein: CASSQAAERLEGQYF.

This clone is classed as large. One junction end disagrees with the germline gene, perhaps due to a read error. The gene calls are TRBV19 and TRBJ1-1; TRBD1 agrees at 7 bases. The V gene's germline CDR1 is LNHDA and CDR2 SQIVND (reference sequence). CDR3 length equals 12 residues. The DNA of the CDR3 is TGTGCCAGTAGTATAGCCGGGACAGTGTTTTCTTTT. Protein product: CASSIAGTVFSF.

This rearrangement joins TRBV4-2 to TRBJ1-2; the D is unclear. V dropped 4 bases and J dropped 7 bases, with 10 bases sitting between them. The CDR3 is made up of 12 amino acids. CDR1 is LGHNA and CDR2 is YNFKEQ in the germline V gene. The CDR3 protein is CASSLWTSGYTF. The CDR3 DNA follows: TGTGCCAGCAGCCTCTGGACTTCTGGCTACACCTTC.

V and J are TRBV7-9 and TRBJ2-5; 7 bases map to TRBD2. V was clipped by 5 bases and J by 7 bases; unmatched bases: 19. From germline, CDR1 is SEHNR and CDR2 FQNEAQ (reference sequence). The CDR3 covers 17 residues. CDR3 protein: CASSPPAVGLVAGTQYF. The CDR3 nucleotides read TGTGCCAGCAGCCCCCCGGCTGTCGGACTAGTCGCGGGGACCCAGTACTTC. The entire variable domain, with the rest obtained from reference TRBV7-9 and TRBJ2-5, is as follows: DTGVSQNPRHKITKRGQNVTFRCDPISEHNRLYWYRQTLGQGPEFLTYFQNEAQLEKSRLLSDRFSAERPKGSFSTLEIQRTEQGDSAMYLCASSPPAVGLVAGTQYFGPGTRLLVL.

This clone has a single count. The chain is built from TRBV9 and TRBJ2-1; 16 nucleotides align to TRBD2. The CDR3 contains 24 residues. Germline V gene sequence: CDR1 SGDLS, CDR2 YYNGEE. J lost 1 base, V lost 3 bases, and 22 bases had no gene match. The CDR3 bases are TGTGCCAGCAGCGCGCCCCAGGGACTAGCGGGAGGGCCGTCCGGTCACGAATCCTACAATGAGCAGTTCTTC. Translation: CASSAPQGLAGGPSGHESYNEQFF. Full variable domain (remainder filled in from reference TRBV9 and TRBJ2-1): DSGVTQTPKHLITATGQRVTLRCSPRSGDLSVYWYQQSLDQGLQFLIQYYNGEERAKGNILERFSAQQFPDLHSELNLSSLELGDSALYFCASSAPQGLAGGPSGHESYNEQFFGPGTRLTVL.

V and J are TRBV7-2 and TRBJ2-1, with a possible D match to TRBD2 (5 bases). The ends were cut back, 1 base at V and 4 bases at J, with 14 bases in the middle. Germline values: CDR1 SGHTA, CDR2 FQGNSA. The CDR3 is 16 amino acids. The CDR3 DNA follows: TGTGCCAGCAGCTTAGATTTAGCGCCGCTTTACAATGAGCAGTTCTTC. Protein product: CASSLDLAPLYNEQFF.

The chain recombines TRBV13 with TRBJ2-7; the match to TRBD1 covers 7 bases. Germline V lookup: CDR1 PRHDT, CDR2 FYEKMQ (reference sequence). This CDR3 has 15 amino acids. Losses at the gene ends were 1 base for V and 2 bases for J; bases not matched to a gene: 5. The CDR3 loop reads CASSLEGADPYEQYF. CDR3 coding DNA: TGTGCCAGCAGCTTAGAGGGGGCCGACCCCTACGAGCAGTACTTC.

This chain's CDR3 is CASSLEQGGTEAFF. As DNA, the CDR3 is TGTGCCAGCAGCTTAGAGCAGGGCGGCACTGAAGCTTTCTTT. The chain carries TRBV11-2 and TRBJ1-1, with TRBD1 as a possible D gene (5 bases). Germline values: CDR1 SGHAT, CDR2 FQNNGV. This CDR3 contains 14 residues. Trimming pared 0 bases from V and 4 bases from J, leaving 9 bases between.

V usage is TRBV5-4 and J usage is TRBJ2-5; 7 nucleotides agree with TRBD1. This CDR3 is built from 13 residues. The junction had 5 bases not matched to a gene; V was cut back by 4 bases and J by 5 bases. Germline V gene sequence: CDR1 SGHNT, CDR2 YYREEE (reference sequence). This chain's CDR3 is CASSRGLSETQYF. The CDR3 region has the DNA TGTGCCAGCAGCAGGGGGCTATCGGAGACCCAGTACTTC.

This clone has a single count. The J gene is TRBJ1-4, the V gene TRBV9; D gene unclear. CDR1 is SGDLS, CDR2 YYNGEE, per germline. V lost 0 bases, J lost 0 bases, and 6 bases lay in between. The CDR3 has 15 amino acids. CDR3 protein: CASSVGGSTNEKLFF. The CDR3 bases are TGTGCCAGCAGCGTAGGAGGTTCAACTAATGAAAAACTGTTTTTT.

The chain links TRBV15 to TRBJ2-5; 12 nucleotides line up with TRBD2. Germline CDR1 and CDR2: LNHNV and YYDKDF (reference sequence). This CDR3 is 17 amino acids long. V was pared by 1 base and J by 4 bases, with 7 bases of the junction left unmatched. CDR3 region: CATSRGELAGGRETQYF. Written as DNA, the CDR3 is TGTGCCACCAGCAGAGGAGAACTAGCGGGAGGAAGAGAGACCCAGTACTTC.

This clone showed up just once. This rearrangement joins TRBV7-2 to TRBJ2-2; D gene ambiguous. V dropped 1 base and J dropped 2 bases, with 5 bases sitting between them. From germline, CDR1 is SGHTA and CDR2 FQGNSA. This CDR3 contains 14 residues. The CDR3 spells CASSLVFNTGELFF. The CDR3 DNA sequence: TGTGCCAGCAGCTTAGTATTCAACACCGGGGAGCTGTTTTTT.

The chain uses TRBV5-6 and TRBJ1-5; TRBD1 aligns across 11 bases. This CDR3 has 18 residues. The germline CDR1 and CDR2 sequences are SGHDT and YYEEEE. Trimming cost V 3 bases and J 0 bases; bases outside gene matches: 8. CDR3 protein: CASSSRTGGFYSNQPQHF. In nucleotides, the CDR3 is TGTGCCAGCAGCTCGCGGACAGGGGGCTTCTATAGCAATCAGCCCCAGCATTTT.

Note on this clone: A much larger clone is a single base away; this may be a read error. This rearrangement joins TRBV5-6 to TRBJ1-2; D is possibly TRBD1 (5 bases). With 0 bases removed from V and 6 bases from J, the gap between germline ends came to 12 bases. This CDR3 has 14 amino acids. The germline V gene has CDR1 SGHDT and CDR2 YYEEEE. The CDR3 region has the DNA TGTGCCAGCAGCTTGGTTCCAGGGTGGGATGGCTACACCTTC. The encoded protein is CASSLVPGWDGYTF.

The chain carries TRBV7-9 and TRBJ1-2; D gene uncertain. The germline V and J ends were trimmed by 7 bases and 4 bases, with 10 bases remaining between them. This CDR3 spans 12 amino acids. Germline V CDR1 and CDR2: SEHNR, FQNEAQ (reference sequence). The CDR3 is CASNPDGYGYTF. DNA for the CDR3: TGTGCCAGCAACCCGGACGGCTATGGCTACACCTTC.